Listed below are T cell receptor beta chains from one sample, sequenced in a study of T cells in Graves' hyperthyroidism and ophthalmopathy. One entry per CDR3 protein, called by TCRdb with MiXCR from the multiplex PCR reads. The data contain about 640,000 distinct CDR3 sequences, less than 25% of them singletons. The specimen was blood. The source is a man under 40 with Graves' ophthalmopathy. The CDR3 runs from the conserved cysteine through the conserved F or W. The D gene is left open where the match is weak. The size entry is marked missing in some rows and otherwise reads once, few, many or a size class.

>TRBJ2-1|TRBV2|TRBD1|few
TGTGCCAGCAGTGGGGGAGGGACAGGGGTAGTCAATGAGCAGTTCTTC
CASSGGGTGVVNEQFF
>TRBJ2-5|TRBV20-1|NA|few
TGCAGTGCTAGAGATTCTTCTAGCGCCCAAGAGACCCAGTACTTC
CSARDSSSAQETQYF
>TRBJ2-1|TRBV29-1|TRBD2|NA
TGCAGCGTTGCCAGCGGGAGGTTGGGTGAGCAGTTCTTC
CSVASGRLGEQFF
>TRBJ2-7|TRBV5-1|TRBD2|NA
TGCGCCAGCAGCCCGGGGCGCGGGGCGGGAGAATACGAGCAGTACTTC
CASSPGRGAGEYEQYF
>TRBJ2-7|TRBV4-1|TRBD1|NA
TGCGCCAGCAGCCAACTCCGGGACAGGGGCTACGAGCAGTACTTC
CASSQLRDRGYEQYF
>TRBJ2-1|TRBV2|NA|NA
TGTGCCAGCATCAGATCTCCTAAGGGATCTAATGAGCAGTTCTTC
CASIRSPKGSNEQFF
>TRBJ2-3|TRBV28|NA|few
TGTGCCAGCAGTTTAAAGGGCAGACGCACAGATACGCAGTATTTT
CASSLKGRRTDTQYF
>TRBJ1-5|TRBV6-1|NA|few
TGTGCCAGCAGCCTGACATACAGCAATCAGCCCCAGCATTTT
CASSLTYSNQPQHF
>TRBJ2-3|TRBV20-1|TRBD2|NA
TGCAGTGCTAGAGATAAGGAGCGGGGGACAGATACGCAGTATTTT
CSARDKERGTDTQYF
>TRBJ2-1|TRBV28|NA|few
TGTGCCAGCAGCTCACCCTCTAGCGTTGGTCTTGAGCAGTTCTTC
CASSSPSSVGLEQFF
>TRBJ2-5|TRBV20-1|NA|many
TGCAGTGCTAGAGATCCGGGGACCTCAAGGACCCAGTACTTC
CSARDPGTSRTQYF
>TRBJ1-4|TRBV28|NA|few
TGTGCCAGCAGCTCGGTAGTAGAAAAACTGTTTTTT
CASSSVVEKLFF
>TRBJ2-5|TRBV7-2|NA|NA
TGTGCCAGCAGCTTAAGAAGCCCGCAAGAGACCCAGTACTTC
CASSLRSPQETQYF
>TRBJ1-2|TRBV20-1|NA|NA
TGCAGCGAGGTTCAGGGCTATGGCTACACCTTC
CSEVQGYGYTF
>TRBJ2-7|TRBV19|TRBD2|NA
TGTGCCAGTAGTATCCGCCTGGGGGGGATCAACGAGCAGTACTTC
CASSIRLGGINEQYF
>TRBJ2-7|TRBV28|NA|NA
TGTGCCACGCGTTCGAGTGGGTCTCACGAGCAGTACTTC
CATRSSGSHEQYF
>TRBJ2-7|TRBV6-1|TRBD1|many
TGTGCCAGCAAGCGGGACAGGGTCCACGAGCAGTACTTC
CASKRDRVHEQYF
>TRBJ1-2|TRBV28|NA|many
TGTGCCAGCAGTTTCCAGGGCTATGGCTACACCTTC
CASSFQGYGYTF
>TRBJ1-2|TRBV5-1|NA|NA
TGCGCCAGCAGCGTGCTGCAGGGTTCAGGTGGCTACACCTTC
CASSVLQGSGGYTF
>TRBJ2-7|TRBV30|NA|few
TGTGCCTGGAGTGTAGGGACTTACGAATACGAGCAGTACTTC
CAWSVGTYEYEQYF
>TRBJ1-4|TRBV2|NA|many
TGTGCCAGCAGTCCAAGTAGCTCAACTAATGAAAAACTGTTTTTT
CASSPSSSTNEKLFF
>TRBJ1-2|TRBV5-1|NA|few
TGCGCCAGCACCCGTGGGGGGCCGGACTATGGCTACACCTTC
CASTRGGPDYGYTF
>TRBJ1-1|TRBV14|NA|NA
TGTGCCAGCAGCCAAGATCTGGGATTTAACACTGAAGCTTTCTTT
CASSQDLGFNTEAFF
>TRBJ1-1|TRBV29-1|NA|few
TGCAGCGGGCACCGGGAAATGAACACTGAAGCTTTCTTT
CSGHREMNTEAFF
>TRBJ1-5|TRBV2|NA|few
TGTGCCAGCAGTCAGGGACCCGGGCAGCCCCAGCATTTT
CASSQGPGQPQHF
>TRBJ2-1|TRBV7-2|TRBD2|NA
TGTGCCAGCAGCTTAGTCGGCGGGTCCGGGTGGGGGGGAAATGAGCAGTTCTTC
CASSLVGGSGWGGNEQFF
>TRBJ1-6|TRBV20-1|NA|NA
TGCAGTGCTAGAGATCTACAGGAGTTATCACCCCTCCACTTT
CSARDLQELSPLHF
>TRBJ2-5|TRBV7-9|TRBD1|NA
TGTGCCAGCAGCTTTACTGGTCATGGGACAGGGCCACAAGAGACCCAGTACTTC
CASSFTGHGTGPQETQYF
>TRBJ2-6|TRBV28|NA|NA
TGTGCCAGCAGGCCTTGGGGGGCTGGGGCCAACGTCCTGACTTTC
CASRPWGAGANVLTF